Listed below are T cell receptor beta chains from one sample, sequenced in a study of early stage breast cancer tumors. Profiled with immunoSEQ multiplex PCR; TCRdb holds only in-frame clones, not every one. This table has fewer than 80,000 clones, approximately 84% appearing once. The material sequenced was blood. All receptors derive from a person aged 40 to 49 with breast cancer. The CDR3 runs from the conserved cysteine through the conserved F or W. A D gene is named only where the DNA matches it firmly. The size of a clone is reported for some rows only, either as once, few or many, or as a class for expanded clones.

TRBJ2-3 | NA | TRBV2 | NA | TGTGCCAGCAGTGAAGCTCCGACATCTAGCACAGATACGCAGTATTTT | CASSEAPTSSTDTQYF
TRBJ2-7 | NA | TRBV18 | NA | TGTGCCAGCTCACCACCCGCAGACACCTACGAGCAGTACTTC | CASSPPADTYEQYF
TRBJ2-7 | NA | TRBV18 | NA | TGTGCCAGCTCACCGGGGGTTTACGAGCAGTACTTC | CASSPGVYEQYF
TRBJ1-5 | NA | TRBV18 | NA | TGTGCCAGCTCACCAACCGGCTATAGCAATCAGCCCCAGCATTTT | CASSPTGYSNQPQHF
TRBJ2-2 | TRBD2 | TRBV7-6 | NA | TGTGCCAGCAGCCTGGTAGCGGGAGGGGTCACCGGGGAGCTGTTTTTT | CASSLVAGGVTGELFF
TRBJ2-3 | NA | TRBV6-1 | NA | TGTGCCAGCAGTGAAGAGAGGGGGTCCACAGATACGCAGTATTTT | CASSEERGSTDTQYF
TRBJ2-7 | TRBD2 | TRBV18 | NA | TGTGCCAGCTCACCCGGGACTAGCGATTACGAGCAGTACTTC | CASSPGTSDYEQYF
TRBJ2-7 | NA | TRBV11-2 | few | TGTGCCAGCAGCGTAGGAGGCTCCTACGAGCAGTACTTC | CASSVGGSYEQYF
TRBJ2-3 | TRBD1 | TRBV28 | NA | TGTGCCAGCAGTTCCTACGGCTACAGGGGGCGGGGAGAAGATACGCAGTATTTT | CASSSYGYRGRGEDTQYF
TRBJ2-7 | NA | TRBV6-1 | NA | TGTGCCATCAGTGAAGGGAATGTGGAGATCGGGGTGGTAGGCGAGCAGTACTTC | CAISEGNVEIGVVGEQYF
TRBJ2-2 | NA | TRBV19 | NA | TGTGCCAGTACCACCACAGGGAACACCGGGGAGCTGTTTTTT | CASTTTGNTGELFF
TRBJ2-1 | TRBD1 | TRBV5-1 | NA | TGCGCCAGCAGCCTCCGACAGGGGTACAATGAGCAGTTCTTC | CASSLRQGYNEQFF
TRBJ1-5 | NA | TRBV12-5 | NA | TGTGCTAGTGGTTCGGACGATAGCAATCAGCCCCAGCATTTT | CASGSDDSNQPQHF
TRBJ1-2 | NA | TRBV19 | NA | TGTGCCAGTAGTTTGGACGGCTATAGCTACACCTTC | CASSLDGYSYTF
TRBJ1-1 | TRBD1 | TRBV7-6 | once | TGTGCCAGCAGCTTAAGGACAGGGACCGGGTTCACTGAAGCTTTCTTT | CASSLRTGTGFTEAFF
TRBJ1-1 | NA | TRBV29-1 | NA | TGCAGCGTTACCGCTCTGACGTCGAACACTGAAGCTTTCTTT | CSVTALTSNTEAFF
TRBJ2-5 | NA | TRBV6-1 | few | TGTGCCAGCAGTGAAGTATCGGGGGAGGCGGAGACCCAGTACTTC | CASSEVSGEAETQYF
TRBJ2-2 | NA | TRBV29-1 | NA | TGCAGCGCCGGGGTCTACCAGAACACCGGGGAGCTGTTTTTT | CSAGVYQNTGELFF
TRBJ1-1 | TRBD1 | TRBV7-2 | NA | TGTGCCAGCAGCGCCGGGACAGTCGCTGAAGCTTTCTTT | CASSAGTVAEAFF
TRBJ2-1 | TRBD2 | TRBV2 | NA | TGTGCCAGCAGTCATGGGGGGGGGTATGAGCAGTTCTTC | CASSHGGGYEQFF
TRBJ1-1 | NA | TRBV5-1 | NA | TGCGCCAGCAGCCCCTGGGAGGGTCCGGTGCACACTGAAGCTTTCTTT | CASSPWEGPVHTEAFF
TRBJ2-3 | NA | TRBV22-1 | NA | TGTCCTGGGAGCGCCCGGGGAGCGTGCACAGATACGCAGTATTTT | CPGSARGACTDTQYF
TRBJ2-6 | NA | TRBV7-9 | NA | TGTGCCAGCAGCTTGGGTGCGGGGGCCAACGTCCTGACTTTC | CASSLGAGANVLTF
TRBJ1-4 | NA | TRBV6-1 | NA | TGTGCCAGTTCCCCCAGGGCAGGAAATGAAAAACTGTTTTTT | CASSPRAGNEKLFF
TRBJ2-4 | NA | TRBV5-1 | NA | TGCGCCAGCAGCTTGTTGGGAAAACTAGCCAAAAACATTCAGTACTTC | CASSLLGKLAKNIQYF
TRBJ2-2 | TRBD2 | TRBV5-6 | NA | TGTGCCAGCTTGGGGACTAGCGGGAGCAGGACCGGGGAGCTGTTTTTT | CASLGTSGSRTGELFF
TRBJ1-2 | NA | TRBV7-9 | few | TGTGCCAGCACCGAGCGGGGGATTTACGGCTACACCTTC | CASTERGIYGYTF
TRBJ2-3 | NA | TRBV10-3 | NA | TGTGCCATCAAGCCAGCGGGCACAGATACGCAGTATTTT | CAIKPAGTDTQYF
TRBJ2-2 | TRBD2 | TRBV18 | few | TGTGCCAGCTCACTCGGGACTAGCGGGAACACCGGGGAGCTGTTTTTT | CASSLGTSGNTGELFF
TRBJ1-5 | NA | TRBV6-6 | NA | TGTGCCAGCAGTTACGATGGGGATCAGCCCCAGCATTTT | CASSYDGDQPQHF
TRBJ1-1 | TRBD1 | TRBV2 | NA | TGTGCCAGCACTCTACAGGGGGTTCGCACTGAAGCTTTCTTT | CASTLQGVRTEAFF
TRBJ2-1 | TRBD2 | TRBV9 | NA | TGTGCCAGCAGCCCAACGGGACTAGGGGACAATGAGCAGTTCTTC | CASSPTGLGDNEQFF
TRBJ1-5 | TRBD1 | TRBV2 | few | TGTGCCAGCCGTCCCGGACAGGGGGTCGGTCAGCCCCAGCATTTT | CASRPGQGVGQPQHF
TRBJ2-2 | NA | TRBV6-1 | NA | TGTGCCAGCATTTTTGACAGGTCCACCGGGGAGCTGTTTTTT | CASIFDRSTGELFF
TRBJ2-7 | NA | TRBV18 | few | TGTGCCAGCTCACCGCCTAGTAGGGGGGCCAACGAGCAGTACTTC | CASSPPSRGANEQYF
TRBJ1-2 | NA | TRBV19 | once | TGTGCCAGTAGTACCGGGACTCCCCTCGGGGATGGCTACACCTTC | CASSTGTPLGDGYTF
TRBJ2-2 | NA | TRBV5-1 | NA | TGCGCCAGCAGCTTGTATCCGGGACACTCCGCGAACACCGGGGAGCTGTTTTTT | CASSLYPGHSANTGELFF
TRBJ1-2 | TRBD1 | TRBV28 | NA | TGTGCCAGCAGTTCCCCCGGCTCGGGACAGGGAGGCATTAGCTATGGCTACACCTTC | CASSSPGSGQGGISYGYTF
TRBJ1-5 | NA | TRBV28 | once | TGTGCCAGCAGTTTAATAACCAGGAATCAGCCCCAGCATTTT | CASSLITRNQPQHF